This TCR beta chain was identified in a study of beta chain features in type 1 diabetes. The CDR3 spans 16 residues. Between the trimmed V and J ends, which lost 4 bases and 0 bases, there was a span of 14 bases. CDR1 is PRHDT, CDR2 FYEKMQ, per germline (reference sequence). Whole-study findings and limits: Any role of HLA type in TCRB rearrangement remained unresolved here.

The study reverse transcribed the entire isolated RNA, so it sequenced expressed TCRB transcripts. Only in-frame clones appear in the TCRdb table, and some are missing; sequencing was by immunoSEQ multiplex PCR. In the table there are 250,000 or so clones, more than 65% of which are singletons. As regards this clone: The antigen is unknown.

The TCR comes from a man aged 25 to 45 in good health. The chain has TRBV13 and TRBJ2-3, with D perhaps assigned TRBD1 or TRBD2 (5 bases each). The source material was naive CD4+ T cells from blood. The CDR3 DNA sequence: TGTGCCAGCAGCTGGACGGGACGATCTAGCACAGATACGCAGTATTTT. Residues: CASSWTGRSSTDTQYF.